This T cell receptor (beta chain) was sequenced for a study of regulatory T cells in long-lasting Graves disease. Germline lookup yields CDR1 MNHEY and CDR2 SMNVEV (reference sequence). Trimming took off 8 bases at V and 6 bases at J, with 14 bases between the two ends. This CDR3 contains 12 residues. The sample's time point: persistent/refractory GD, antithyroid drugs over 5 years with positive TRAb. The authors made the TCR library using RNA they extracted from PBMCs. Patients met American Thyroid Association criteria for Graves' disease. This clonotype was detected a few times. What it binds is not known. The study's findings and limits: Relative to new patients (roughly 1,000), persistent patients exhibited greater sharing of public clonotypes (about 3,000).

TCR beta libraries were built with iRepertoire HTBI primers and Arm-PCR of CDR3 regions. A single record per CDR3 protein comes from TCRdb applying MiXCR to the multiplex PCR reads. The sample includes around 460,000 distinct CDR3 sequences, about 20% of them seen just once. The chain uses TRBV27 and TRBJ2-7, with D uncertain. This TCR was sampled from a female donor with Graves disease. Here the sequenced sample was peripheral blood mononuclear cells (PBMCs), taken when the disease was refractory, from a patient treated with antithyroid drugs. CDR3 protein: CASSSPVVEQYF. CDR3 nucleotides: TGTGCCAGCTCCTCTCCCGTGGTCGAGCAGTACTTC.